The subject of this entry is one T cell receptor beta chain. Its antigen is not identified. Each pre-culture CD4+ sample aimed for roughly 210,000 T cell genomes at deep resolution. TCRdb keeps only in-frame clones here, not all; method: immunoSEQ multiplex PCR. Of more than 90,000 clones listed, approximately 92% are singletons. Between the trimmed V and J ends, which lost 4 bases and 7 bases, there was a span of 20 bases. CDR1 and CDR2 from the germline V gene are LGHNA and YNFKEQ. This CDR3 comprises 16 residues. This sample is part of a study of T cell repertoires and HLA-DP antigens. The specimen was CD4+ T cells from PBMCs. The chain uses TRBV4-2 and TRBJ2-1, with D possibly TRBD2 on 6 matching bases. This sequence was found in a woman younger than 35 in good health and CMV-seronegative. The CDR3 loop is CASSRHEAGPGNEQFF. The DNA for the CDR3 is TGTGCCAGCAGCCGTCACGAAGCGGGTCCAGGGAATGAGCAGTTCTTC.